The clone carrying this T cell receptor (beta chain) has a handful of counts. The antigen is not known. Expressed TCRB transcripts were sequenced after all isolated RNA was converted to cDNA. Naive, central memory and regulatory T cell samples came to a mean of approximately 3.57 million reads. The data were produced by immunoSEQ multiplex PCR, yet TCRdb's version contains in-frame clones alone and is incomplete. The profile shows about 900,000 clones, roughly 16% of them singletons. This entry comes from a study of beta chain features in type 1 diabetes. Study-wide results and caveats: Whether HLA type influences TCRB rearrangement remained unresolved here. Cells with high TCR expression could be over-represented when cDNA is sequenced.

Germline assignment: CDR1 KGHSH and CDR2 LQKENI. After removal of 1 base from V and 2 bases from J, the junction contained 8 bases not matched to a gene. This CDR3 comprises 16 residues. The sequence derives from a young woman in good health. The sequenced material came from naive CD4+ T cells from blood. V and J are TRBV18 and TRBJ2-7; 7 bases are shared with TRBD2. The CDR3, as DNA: TGTGCCAGCTCACCACTCCCCGGGGGGTCCACCTACGAGCAGTACTTC. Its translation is CASSPLPGGSTYEQYF.